The 10 T cell receptor beta chains presented below share a single source sample, sequenced in a study of blood T cell repertoires in COVID-19. Some clones are missing from TCRdb's copy, which holds only in-frame ones; the method was immunoSEQ multiplex PCR. The profile shows fewer than 200,000 clones, approximately 85% of them singletons. Sequencing was done on a sample of peripheral blood. These TCRs come from a man aged 35 to 55 who had recovered from COVID-19.

The chain joins TRBV11-2 to TRBJ1-2; D is ambiguous. V dropped 1 base and J dropped 2 bases, with 8 bases sitting between them. Germline CDR1 and CDR2: SGHAT and FQNNGV. This CDR3 has 14 residues. This CDR3 reads CASSLVAGNYGYTF. The CDR3 DNA follows: TGTGCCAGCAGCTTAGTTGCGGGGAACTATGGCTACACCTTC.

The J gene is TRBJ1-6, the V gene TRBV6-6; D not resolved. V shed 0 bases and J shed 7 bases, with 7 bases lying between them. Looked up from germline, CDR1 is MNHNY and CDR2 is SVGAGI (reference sequence). The length of the CDR3 is 14 residues. As DNA, the CDR3 is TGTGCCAGCAGTTACTCGAATGGCAATTCACCCCTCCACTTT. Its protein product is CASSYSNGNSPLHF.

V and J are TRBV7-2 and TRBJ1-5; D possibly corresponds to TRBD1 (5 bases). Germline loops: CDR1 SGHTA, CDR2 FQGNSA. There are 13 residues in the CDR3. Trimming left V 5 bases short and J 7 bases short, with 12 bases between. The CDR3 loop reads CASSPDSYQPQHF. Here the CDR3 DNA reads TGTGCCAGCAGCCCTGACAGTTACCAGCCCCAGCATTTT.

This chain connects TRBV7-9 to TRBJ2-2; 11 bases are shared with TRBD2. J was trimmed by 3 bases and V by 4 bases; bases with no gene match: 7. CDR1 and CDR2 (germline): SEHNR, FQNEAQ (reference sequence). This CDR3 region has 17 residues. In nucleotides, the CDR3 is TGTGCCAGCAGCTCCCGACTAGCGGGATGGGACACCGGGGAGCTGTTTTTT. It yields the protein CASSSRLAGWDTGELFF.

To note about this clone: This same CDR3 is encoded by further DNA sequences in the sample. V usage is TRBV7-3 and J usage is TRBJ2-7; D uncertain. V lost 2 bases and J lost 1, with 6 bases in between. This CDR3 spans 13 amino acids. Germline-derived CDR1 and CDR2 are SGHTA and FQGTGA. The CDR3 nucleotides are TGTGCCAGCAGCTTAGGAGCGTCCTACGAGCAGTACTTC. Translated, it gives CASSLGASYEQYF. Filled out from reference TRBV7-3 and TRBJ2-7, the complete variable domain reads GAGVSQTPSNKVTEKGKYVELRCDPISGHTALYWYRQSLGQGPEFLIYFQGTGAADDSGLPNDRFFAVRPEGSVSTLKIQRTERGDSAVYLCASSLGASYEQYFGPGTRLTVT.

The CDR3 DNA sequence: TGCGCCAGCAGACGGCTAGCGGCCTCCTACGAGCAGTACTTC. Translating it yields CASRRLAASYEQYF. The J gene is TRBJ2-7, the V gene TRBV5-1, with TRBD2 identical over 7 bases. Germline V gives CDR1 SGHRS, CDR2 YFSETQ. CDR3 length equals 14 residues. Unmatched junction bases numbered 5, after V lost 5 bases and J lost 0 bases.

The chain carries TRBV4-3 and TRBJ2-7, with TRBD2 matching 10 bases. CDR1 LGHNA and CDR2 YSLEER come from the germline V gene. The CDR3 covers 15 residues. V was pared by 2 bases and J by 2 bases, with 3 bases of the junction left unmatched. The chain's CDR3 is CASSQLLAGTYEQYF. The CDR3 coding sequence is TGCGCCAGCAGCCAATTACTAGCGGGAACCTACGAGCAGTACTTC.

The chain joins TRBV28 to TRBJ2-3; 8 bases map to TRBD1. The CDR3 has 14 amino acids. V lost 4 bases and J lost 4; bases outside the gene matches: 4. Germline V gene sequence: CDR1 MDHEN, CDR2 SYDVKM. DNA for the CDR3: TGTGCCAGCAGTTGGCAGGGGGCATCAGATACGCAGTATTTT. Its translation is CASSWQGASDTQYF.

J is TRBJ2-7 and V is TRBV30, with TRBD1 as a possible D gene (6 bases). Per the germline V gene, CDR1 is GTSNPN and CDR2 is SVGIG (reference sequence). The V end lost 2 bases, the J end lost 3 bases, and 14 bases lay between the germline ends. This CDR3 is 14 amino acids long. The chain's CDR3 is CAWSKVRGGYEQYF. CDR3 nucleotide sequence: TGTGCCTGGAGTAAGGTACGAGGGGGCTACGAGCAGTACTTC.

The table lists this clone with a few counts. The rearrangement uses TRBV6-4 and TRBJ2-3, with 7 bases matching TRBD2. Trimming cost V 0 bases and J 2 bases; bases outside gene matches: 5. Per the germline V gene, CDR1 is MRHNA and CDR2 is SNTAGT. This CDR3 comprises 16 residues. The CDR3 loop is CASSDSASGHTDTQYF. The CDR3 nucleotides read TGTGCCAGCAGTGACTCGGCTAGCGGCCACACAGATACGCAGTATTTT.